A single sample is the source of the 30 T cell receptor beta chains below, sequenced in a study of CD4 and CD8 cells across lung adenocarcinoma regions. Each CDR3 protein gets one entry after TCRdb re-called the PCR reads with MiXCR. The sample carries about 25,000 distinct CDR3 sequences, 45% to 50% recorded once. Sequencing was done on a sample of CD8+ T cells from the center of a lung tumor. These receptors originate from a male donor with lung adenocarcinoma. The CD4 and CD8 labels of this study may be unreliable.

This clonotype was counted many times. CDR3 loop: CASSEKQGFTGELFF. The CDR3 DNA follows: TGTGCCAGCAGTGAAAAACAGGGTTTTACCGGGGAGCTGTTTTTT. The chain joins TRBV6-1 to TRBJ2-2; the D gene is possibly TRBD1 (6 bases). Germline values: CDR1 MNHNS, CDR2 SASEGT. CDR3 size: 15 residues. V was trimmed by 2 bases and J by 5 bases, leaving 12 bases between them.

About this clonotype itself: Mismatch with germline at one junction end may stem from a read error. The chain uses TRBV27 and TRBJ2-3, with a possible D match to TRBD2 (6 bases). CDR3 size: 16 residues. Germline CDR1 and CDR2: MNHEY and SMNVEV (reference sequence). Written as DNA, the CDR3 is TGTGCCAGCAGTTTATCGGGGGGAGGCGCCACAGATATGCAGTATTTT. Translated: CASSLSGGGATDMQYF.

The chain is built from TRBV10-1 and TRBJ2-5, with TRBD2 identical over 8 bases. Germline CDR1 WNHNN, CDR2 SYGVQD (reference sequence). The CDR3 has 18 residues. V trimming: 5 bases; J trimming: 4 bases; junction bases outside the gene matches: 18. DNA of the CDR3: TGCGCCAGCAGTCGAGGGGGGGCGGGGGGCAGGGAGCCAGAGACCCAGTACTTC. Its translation: CASSRGGAGGREPETQYF.

Within the sample, this clonotype is medium-sized. The CDR3 nucleotides read TGTGCCAGCAGCCCACGACAGGGGAGAGACCACAATGAGCAGTTCTTC. This encodes CASSPRQGRDHNEQFF. The gene calls are TRBV7-6 and TRBJ2-1, with 8 bases that match TRBD1. V lost 5 bases, J lost 5 bases, and 11 bases stayed unmatched. CDR3 length equals 16 residues. From germline, CDR1 is SGHVS and CDR2 FNYEAQ.

The chain combines TRBV28 with TRBJ2-1; D is possibly TRBD2 (5 bases). Germline V CDR1 and CDR2: MDHEN, SYDVKM. There are 15 residues in the CDR3. V was shortened by 5 bases and J by 4 bases, with 15 bases between the two germline ends. DNA for the CDR3: TGTGCCAGCAGTCCCCTGTCGGGAAAATACAATGAGCAGTTCTTC. Encoded protein: CASSPLSGKYNEQFF.

The chain recombines TRBV6-1 with TRBJ1-4; 8 positions agree with TRBD1. Germline trimming cut 5 bases from V and 8 bases from J; bases unmatched to any gene: 10. CDR3 length: 15 residues. Germline CDR1 MNHNS, CDR2 SASEGT. The CDR3 spells CASSRYGQGPEKLFF. Written as DNA, the CDR3 is TGTGCCAGCAGTAGATATGGACAGGGACCGGAAAAACTGTTTTTT.

The gene calls are TRBV4-2 and TRBJ2-5, with 7 bases fitting TRBD2. The trim removed 2 bases at V and 2 bases at J, leaving 11 bases unmatched. CDR3 length: 17 residues. CDR1 and CDR2 from the germline V gene are LGHNA and YNFKEQ. CDR3 nucleotide sequence: TGTGCCAGCAGCCAAACAAGTAGCGGGTGGGGTCAAGAGACCCAGTACTTC. Protein product: CASSQTSSGWGQETQYF.

The rearrangement joins TRBV6-1 to TRBJ2-1; TRBD1 might be the D (5 bases). The better agreement between TRBJ2-2 and the DNA end casts doubt on the J call. CDR1 is MNHNS, CDR2 SASEGT, per germline. CDR3 size: 12 residues. CDR3 residues: CASSTQGDELFF. The DNA of the CDR3 is TGTGCCAGCAGTACCCAAGGGGATGAGCTGTTTTTT.

This clonotype was observed a handful of times. This chain connects TRBV12-3 or TRBV12-4 to TRBJ2-1, with 9 bases matching TRBD2. This CDR3 region has 15 residues. J was trimmed by 10 bases and V by 4 bases; bases with no gene match: 11. Here the CDR3 reads CASSSLAGWMVEQFF. In nucleotides, the CDR3 is TGTGCCAGCAGTTCTCTAGCGGGATGGATGGTGGAGCAGTTCTTC.

The chain is built from TRBV10-3 and TRBJ2-3, with D tentatively TRBD1 or TRBD2 (5 bases each). The CDR3 is 11 amino acids. CDR1 ENHRY and CDR2 SYGVKD come from the germline V gene. CDR3 sequence: CGSRDRDTQYF. The CDR3 coding sequence is TGTGGGAGCCGGGACCGGGATACGCAGTATTTT.

This clonotype was found many times. An end of the junction differs from the germline gene, which may be a read error. The rearrangement uses TRBV12-3 or TRBV12-4 and TRBJ2-2; the D is unclear. This CDR3 has 14 residues. The CDR3 nucleotides are TGTGCCAGCAGTTTAGCGGGCGGCGCCGGGCAGCTGTTTTTT. Its protein product is CASSLAGGAGQLFF.

This clonotype was seen only once. This rearrangement joins TRBV27 to TRBJ2-4; either TRBD1 or TRBD2 may fit D (5 bases each). V dropped 8 bases and J dropped 13 bases, with 27 bases sitting between them. The CDR3 has 15 amino acids. Looked up from germline, CDR1 is MNHEY and CDR2 is SMNVEV (reference sequence). In DNA form, the CDR3 reads TGTGCCAGCGAACCGGGGCTGGGAGCCAAAAACACGCAGTACTTC. Its translation: CASEPGLGAKNTQYF.

On this clonotype: The junction and the germline gene differ at one end; a read error may be behind it. J is TRBJ2-1 and V is TRBV6-1, with unresolved D. Germline V gene lookup returns CDR1 MNHNS and CDR2 SASEGT. The CDR3 has 15 residues. The CDR3 loop reads CASRVLAMRSNEQFF. CDR3 nucleotides: TGTGCCAGCAGAGTTCTGGCAATGAGGTCCAATGAGCAGTTTTTT.

This clonotype turned up a few times. One end of the junction does not line up with germline, which may come from a read error. The chain employs TRBV14 and TRBJ2-5; TRBD2 matches 11 bases. Germline CDR1 SGHDN, CDR2 FVKESK. The CDR3 is made up of 18 amino acids. The CDR3 is CASTQERLAGGPQETQYF. CDR3 DNA: TGTGCCAGCACCCAAGAAAGGCTAGCGGGAGGACCTCAAGAGACCCAGTACTTC.

The chain couples TRBV6-5 to TRBJ2-1; D remains ambiguous. This CDR3 region has 13 residues. V was clipped by 4 bases and J by 2 bases, with 6 bases between them. Germline CDR1 and CDR2: MNHEY and SVGAGI. CDR3 sequence reads: CASSFDPYNEQFF. CDR3 sequence (DNA): TGTGCCAGCAGTTTTGATCCCTACAATGAGCAGTTCTTC.

The rearrangement joins TRBV6-1 to TRBJ2-1; D possibly corresponds to TRBD2 (7 bases). The J call may be faulty, since TRBJ2-7 better matches the DNA end. Germline V gene data show CDR1 as MNHNS and CDR2 as SASEGT. The CDR3 runs 16 residues. The chain's CDR3 is CASGGAGGRDQDTQYF. In DNA, the CDR3 is TGTGCCAGCGGGGGGGCCGGGGGCCGGGACCAGGATACGCAGTACTTC.

To note about this clonotype: This may be a read error, as it is one base from a much larger clone. The V gene is TRBV6-1, the J gene TRBJ2-1, with D perhaps given as TRBD1 or TRBD2 (5 bases each). This CDR3 region has 16 residues. V was shortened by 6 bases and J by 13 bases, with 28 bases between the two germline ends. CDR1 MNHNS and CDR2 SASEGT come from the germline V gene. CDR3 residues: CASRHSITRKGETQFF. CDR3 bases: TGTGCCAGCAGGCACAGTATTACGCGGAAAGGGGAGACCCAGTTCTTC.

The J gene is TRBJ2-3, the V gene TRBV6-1; possibly TRBD1 for D (6 bases). Looked up from germline, CDR1 is MNHNS and CDR2 is SASEGT. The CDR3 length is 15 residues. V was pared by 9 bases and J by 4 bases, with 20 bases between. This CDR3 is CARSKGGRAADTQYF. CDR3 coding DNA: TGTGCCAGGTCCAAAGGGGGACGTGCCGCAGATACGCAGTATTTT.

This clonotype was observed once. The chain is built from TRBV10-1 and TRBJ2-5; 8 positions agree with TRBD1. Germline CDR1 is WNHNN and CDR2 is SYGVQD (reference sequence). CDR3 length equals 13 residues. V was clipped by 5 bases and J by 11 bases; unmatched bases: 10. The chain's CDR3 is CASSSGQGEEQYF. The CDR3 bases are TGCGCCAGCAGTTCCGGACAGGGAGAAGAGCAGTACTTC.

This clonotype came up many times. A much larger clone differs from this one at a single base, so this may be a read error. The chain employs TRBV27 and TRBJ2-1; 10 bases fit TRBD2. The last part of the DNA fits TRBJ2-7 better; the J call may be wrong. This CDR3 is built from 14 residues. Germline V gene lookup returns CDR1 MNHEY and CDR2 SMNVEV (reference sequence). The CDR3 DNA sequence: TGTGCCAGCACGCCTAGCGGGAGATACAATGAGCAGTACTTC. It encodes CASTPSGRYNEQYF.

The chain joins TRBV19 to TRBJ2-1; D may be TRBD2 (6 bases). Per the germline V gene, CDR1 is LNHDA and CDR2 is SQIVND (reference sequence). The CDR3 runs to 15 residues. The CDR3 sequence is CASQKGGTSLDEQFF. CDR3 nucleotide sequence: TGTGCAAGTCAAAAAGGCGGAACTAGCCTGGATGAGCAGTTCTTC. The full variable domain, completed using reference TRBV19 and TRBJ2-1, is DGGITQSPKYLFRKEGQNVTLSCEQNLNHDAMYWYRQDPGQGLRLIYYSQIVNDFQKGDIAEGYSVSREKKESFPLTVTSAQKNPTAFYLCASQKGGTSLDEQFFGPGTRLTVL.

The V call is TRBV11-1, the J call TRBJ2-3, with D perhaps TRBD1 or TRBD2 (5 bases each). The tail of the sequence fits TRBJ2-5 better, so the J call may be wrong. The germline CDR1 and CDR2 sequences are SGHAT and FQDESV (reference sequence). The CDR3 runs 13 residues. CDR3 nucleotide sequence: TGTGCCAGCAGCCGGGACCTCAGAGAGACCCAGTACTTC. Its protein is CASSRDLRETQYF.

J is TRBJ2-1 and V is TRBV27; unclear D gene. The V end lost 3 bases, the J end lost 2 bases, and 5 bases lay between the germline ends. CDR1 and CDR2 (germline): MNHEY, SMNVEV (reference sequence). The CDR3 sequence is 13 residues long. CDR3: CASSFRAYNEQFF. In nucleotides, the CDR3 is TGTGCCAGCAGTTTTAGGGCCTACAATGAGCAGTTCTTC.

The chain recombines TRBV6-1 with TRBJ2-5; tentatively, D is TRBD1 (6 bases). The J call may be in error: the DNA end matches TRBJ2-7 better. CDR1 and CDR2 (germline): MNHNS, SASEGT. CDR3 size: 14 residues. This chain's CDR3 is CASSEADSLYEQYF. The CDR3 bases are TGTGCCAGCAGTGAAGCGGACAGCCTCTACGAGCAGTACTTC.

The count of this clonotype is one. J is TRBJ2-3 and V is TRBV10-3; the match to TRBD2 covers 7 bases. The J call may be mistaken, given a closer DNA end match to TRBJ2-7. The CDR3 covers 15 residues. Per germline, CDR1 ENHRY and CDR2 SYGVKD. The CDR3, as DNA: TGTGGCGTGGGGACTGGGGGGGGTGGCACAGATACGCAGTACTTC. Its protein is CGVGTGGGGTDTQYF.

This clonotype was seen at least ten times. A junction end diverges from the germline sequence, so it may reflect a read error. The chain carries TRBV7-7 and TRBJ2-5; the D gene is possibly TRBD2 (6 bases). Germline V lookup: CDR1 SSHAT, CDR2 FNYEAQ (reference sequence). The CDR3 length is 16 residues. CDR3 residues: CASSRIWGVSQETQYF. Here the CDR3 DNA reads TGTGCTAGCAGCCGAATTTGGGGGGTTAGCCAAGAGACCCAGTACTTC.

As regards this clonotype: The junction does not match germline at one end; this may be a read error. The chain is built from TRBV7-2 and TRBJ2-3, with D possibly being TRBD2 (5 bases). Germline CDR1 is SGHTA and CDR2 is FQGNSA. The CDR3 is made up of 15 amino acids. The CDR3 DNA follows: TGTGCCAGCAGCTCGGGGTCTAGAGCCAAAGACACGCAGTACTTT. Amino acids: CASSSGSRAKDTQYF.

V usage is TRBV6-1 and J usage is TRBJ2-3, with TRBD1 identical over 7 bases. Trimming removed 6 bases from V and 9 bases from J; junction bases left unmatched: 15. Germline CDR1 is MNHNS and CDR2 is SASEGT. This CDR3 is built from 15 residues. CDR3 nucleotide sequence: TGTGCCAGCAGCGGACAGGCGGTGGGCACAGGGACGCAGTATTTT. Its protein product is CASSGQAVGTGTQYF.

A remark on this clonotype: Germline and junction disagree at one end, which may indicate a read error. The chain carries TRBV27 and TRBJ2-5, with D hard to call. CDR3 size: 15 residues. Germline CDR1 is MNHEY and CDR2 is SMNVEV (reference sequence). This CDR3 is CARGLDGGRAETQYF. DNA for the CDR3: TGTGCCAGGGGTCTCGACGGCGGCCGGGCAGAGACGCAGTACTTC.

The chain couples TRBV6-2 or TRBV6-3 to TRBJ2-3; 10 bases map to TRBD2. After removal of 6 bases from V and 5 bases from J, the junction contained 14 bases not matched to a gene. Germline-derived CDR1 and CDR2 are MNHEY and SVGEGT. CDR3 size: 17 residues. CDR3 in DNA: TGTGCCAGCAGAGATCCCGTAGCGGGAGGCCGGGGAGATACGCAGTATTTT. Protein product: CASRDPVAGGRGDTQYF.